This T cell receptor beta chain was retrieved from a study of glioma-infiltrating T cells. Study-wide results and limits: Very few CDR3 sequences were shared between tissue and blood. Gliomas, especially low-grade, showed above-expected tissue-blood divergence; non-neoplastic patients showed below.

Amplification of TCR alpha and beta CDR3 regions from RNA used iRepertoire nested multiplex PCR. For one-step reverse transcription and amplification, about 90-450 ng of tissue mRNA or PBMC total RNA was used. TCRdb ran MiXCR on the multiplex PCR reads and lists one entry per CDR3 protein. The profile shows 150,000 or so distinct CDR3 sequences, about 39% of them singletons. Trimming took off 1 base at V and 2 bases at J, with 9 bases between the two ends. CDR3 length: 14 amino acids. Germline-derived CDR1 and CDR2 are SGHTA and FQGNSA. This clonotype was found a few times. Its antigen is currently unknown.

Sequencing used glioma tissue, nonneoplastic brain tissue, or PBMCs (not recorded which). The rearrangement joins TRBV7-2 to TRBJ2-7; tentatively, D is TRBD1 (6 bases). The sequence derives from a human donor with low-grade glioma or glioblastoma, undergoing nonglioma brain surgery, or in good health (not recorded which). CDR3 sequence reads: CASSLDRVTYEQYF. The CDR3 DNA reads as TGTGCCAGCAGCTTAGACAGGGTTACCTACGAGCAGTACTTC.